The subject of this entry is one T cell receptor (beta chain). The entry originates in a study of blood T cell repertoires in COVID-19. Whole-study context: The samples span acute and convalescent COVID-19 from the United States, Italy and Spain.

Germline V gives CDR1 LGHDT, CDR2 YNNKEL (reference sequence). V was clipped by 4 bases and J by 4 bases; unmatched bases: 3. The CDR3 is made up of 15 amino acids. Generated by immunoSEQ multiplex PCR, the TCRdb table keeps only in-frame clones and is missing some. The table shows some 130,000 clones, with roughly 69% occurring only once. The sequencing sample was made of peripheral blood. This clonotype was obtained from a woman between 65 and 79 years old with acute or convalescent COVID-19. The J gene is TRBJ2-1, the V gene TRBV3-1 (or the pseudogene TRBV3-2), with 11 bases that match TRBD2. The CDR3 here is CASSPLAGGYNEQFF. In DNA, the CDR3 is TGTGCCAGCAGCCCCCTAGCGGGAGGATACAATGAGCAGTTCTTC.